The 4 T cell receptor beta chains presented below share a single source sample, sequenced in a study of vaccination effects on CD4 cells after COVID-19. TCRdb's table, derived via immunoSEQ multiplex PCR, lists solely in-frame clones and lacks some. The sample includes about 15,000 clones, around 74% of them seen just once. These receptors' antigens are unknown. After expansion with viral peptide pools in the ViraFEST assay, antigen-specific CD4+ T cells were sequenced. Following a roughly 11-day culture, CD4+ T cells were purified. The person's infection with SARS-CoV-2, confirmed by PCR, took place between March and December 2020. Two doses of BNT162b2 or mRNA-1273 vaccine were administered to participants. Material: CD4+ T cells from PBMCs cultured with SARS-CoV-2 spike peptides, obtained after COVID-19 vaccination. Source of these receptors: a human donor who had a prior SARS-CoV-2 infection.

This clone is categorized as medium-sized (0.01 to 0.1%). The genes are TRBV2 and TRBJ2-3; the match to TRBD2 covers 13 bases. Losses at the gene ends were 5 bases for V and 4 bases for J; bases not matched to a gene: 0. Germline CDR1 SNHLY, CDR2 FYNNEI. The CDR3 covers 14 residues. The CDR3 reads CASSTSGGADTQYF. The CDR3 bases are TGTGCCAGCAGTACTAGCGGGGGGGCAGATACGCAGTATTTT. Drawing the rest from reference TRBV2 and TRBJ2-3, the complete variable domain is EPEVTQTPSHQVTQMGQEVILRCVPISNHLYFYWYRQILGQKVEFLVSFYNNEISEKSEIFDDQFSVERPDGSNFTLKIRSTKLEDSAMYFCASSTSGGADTQYFGPGTRLTVL.

The chain employs TRBV19 and TRBJ1-5; no clear D gene. Germline-derived CDR1 and CDR2 are LNHDA and SQIVND (reference sequence). CDR3 length: 16 residues. V was shortened by 1 base and J by 1 base, with 11 bases between the two germline ends. The CDR3 reads CASSIVFYRSNQPQHF. In DNA form, the CDR3 reads TGTGCCAGTAGTATAGTGTTCTACAGAAGCAATCAGCCCCAGCATTTT.

The chain employs TRBV5-8 and TRBJ1-2; TRBD1 matches at 7 bases. V shed 4 bases and J 3 bases; nucleotides not matched to a gene: 6. CDR1 and CDR2 from the germline V gene are SGHTS and YDEGEE. The CDR3 sequence is 14 residues long. The CDR3 spells CASSLGQDYYGYTF. The CDR3 coding sequence is TGTGCCAGCAGCCTTGGACAGGACTACTATGGCTACACCTTC.

This chain uses TRBV6-5 with TRBJ1-2, with a possible D match to TRBD1 (5 bases). This CDR3 is built from 15 residues. The V gene lost 10 bases and the J gene lost 2 bases, with 20 bases spanning the gap. The germline gives CDR1 MNHEY, CDR2 SVGAGI. The CDR3 sequence is CATGRFIRGNYGYTF. The DNA for the CDR3 is TGTGCCACCGGGCGATTTATTAGGGGAAACTATGGCTACACCTTC.